The 9 T cell receptor beta chains given below trace back to one sample, sequenced in a study of CD8+ T cells in alopecia areata (dated by TCRdb to 2017 to 2018). To prepare the library, the immunoSEQ multiplex PCR assay was applied. To provide template for TCR sequencing, every sample had RNA extracted and reverse transcribed into cDNA. As stored in TCRdb, this immuneACCESS dataset retains in-frame rearrangements with V and J assigned. A fraction of the clones does not appear; measured against another copy, unresolved V genes explain less than half of the discrepancy, and the remainder lacks a known reason. The sample contains 150,000 to 200,000 clones, approximately 62% of them found a single time. The top ten clonotypes cover approximately 15% of the sample. Read against the paper, the sample's time point label means: less than 25 weeks on oral tofacitinib. The treatment or condition label of this sample denotes: oral pan-JAK inhibitor, 5-10 mg twice daily.

Sequencing used CD4+ T cells sorted from blood, obtained at week 24, from a patient treated with tofacitinib. Receptors originate from a human donor with alopecia areata.

The rearrangement joins TRBV2 to TRBJ2-1; D unclear. The V end lost 2 bases, the J end lost 4 bases, and 6 bases lay between the germline ends. The germline gives CDR1 SNHLY, CDR2 FYNNEI. This CDR3 is built from 13 residues. DNA of the CDR3: TGTGCCAGCAGTGAAAATTTGTACAATGAGCAGTTCTTC. As protein: CASSENLYNEQFF. Full variable domain (rest looked up from reference TRBV2 and TRBJ2-1): EPEVTQTPSHQVTQMGQEVILRCVPISNHLYFYWYRQILGQKVEFLVSFYNNEISEKSEIFDDQFSVERPDGSNFTLKIRSTKLEDSAMYFCASSENLYNEQFFGPGTRLTVL.

The chain employs TRBV30 and TRBJ2-2, with D unclear. The CDR3 has 13 residues. Germline values: CDR1 GTSNPN, CDR2 SVGIG (reference sequence). Trimming took off 2 bases at V and 8 bases at J, with 12 bases between the two ends. This CDR3 reads CAWSWGGSGELFF. The CDR3 nucleotides are TGTGCCTGGAGTTGGGGTGGTTCTGGGGAGCTGTTTTTT.

The rearrangement uses TRBV2 and TRBJ1-1, with a possible D match to TRBD1 (5 bases). CDR1 is SNHLY and CDR2 is FYNNEI in the germline V gene. The CDR3 spans 13 residues. V lost 9 bases, J lost 5 bases, and 16 bases lay in between. The CDR3 region has the DNA TGTGCCAGGCTAGGGAGGGGCGGGACTGAAGCTTTCTTT. Translated, it gives CARLGRGGTEAFF. The variable domain in full, completed from reference TRBV2 and TRBJ1-1, reads EPEVTQTPSHQVTQMGQEVILRCVPISNHLYFYWYRQILGQKVEFLVSFYNNEISEKSEIFDDQFSVERPDGSNFTLKIRSTKLEDSAMYFCARLGRGGTEAFFGQGTRLTVV.

This clone was picked up a small number of times. This chain connects TRBV7-9 to TRBJ1-2; D remains ambiguous. Germline lookup yields CDR1 SEHNR and CDR2 FQNEAQ (reference sequence). The length of the CDR3 is 13 residues. V was pared by 5 bases and J by 5 bases, with 12 bases between. CDR3 sequence (DNA): TGTGCCAGCAGCCCCCGAGGGAATTATGGCTACACCTTC. Translating it yields CASSPRGNYGYTF.

This clone was counted between two and nine times. V is TRBV5-1 and J is TRBJ1-1; D uncertain. Germline CDR1 and CDR2: SGHRS and YFSETQ. The V and J ends lost 0 bases and 11 bases respectively, with 14 bases between them. The CDR3 totals 13 residues. Here the CDR3 reads CASSLAWFEDAFF. The CDR3 DNA is TGCGCCAGCAGCTTGGCCTGGTTTGAGGACGCTTTCTTT. The whole variable domain, filled in from reference TRBV5-1 and TRBJ1-1, reads KAGVTQTPRYLIKTRGQQVTLSCSPISGHRSVSWYQQTPGQGLQFLFEYFSETQRNKGNFPGRFSGRQFSNSRSEMNVSTLELGDSALYLCASSLAWFEDAFFGQGTRLTVV.

J is TRBJ1-5 and V is TRBV2; unclear D gene. Germline V lookup: CDR1 SNHLY, CDR2 FYNNEI. Trimming removed 4 bases from V and 4 bases from J, with 14 bases in between. The CDR3 extends over 15 amino acids. CDR3 amino acids: CASSGAGFGNQPQHF. CDR3 DNA sequence: TGTGCCAGCAGTGGTGCCGGGTTCGGAAATCAGCCCCAGCATTTT.

The rearrangement links TRBV30 to TRBJ2-5; TRBD1 matches at 8 bases. V lost 1 base and J lost 5; bases outside the gene matches: 6. The V gene's germline CDR1 is GTSNPN and CDR2 SVGIG (reference sequence). The CDR3 loop spans 14 amino acids. CDR3 in amino acids: CAWSAAGGKETQYF. The CDR3 DNA follows: TGTGCCTGGAGTGCGGCAGGGGGCAAGGAGACCCAGTACTTC.

The rearrangement uses TRBV29-1 and TRBJ2-1; D unclear. V was shortened by 1 base and J by 9 bases, with 13 bases between the two germline ends. Germline CDR1 SQVTM, CDR2 ANQGSEA. This CDR3 contains 13 residues. Here the CDR3 DNA reads TGCAGCGTTGAAGTTAGGGCAGGTGGTGAGCAGTTCTTC. As protein: CSVEVRAGGEQFF.

This clone showed up just a few times. The chain is built from TRBV29-1 and TRBJ1-1, with D unresolved. CDR1 and CDR2 (germline): SQVTM, ANQGSEA. This CDR3 has 14 amino acids. V was cut by 1 base and J by 3 bases, with 12 bases left in between. The CDR3 spells CSVEVSQGHTEAFF. Written as DNA, the CDR3 is TGCAGCGTTGAAGTGAGTCAAGGCCACACTGAAGCTTTCTTT.